This T cell receptor beta chain was obtained from a study of blood T cell repertoires in COVID-19. Overall study: PBMCs, B-cell-depleted T cells, or T cells provided the cDNA or gDNA that made up the material.

TCRdb's table, derived via immunoSEQ multiplex PCR, lists solely in-frame clones and lacks some. The data hold approximately 92,000 clones, with about four fifths observed a single time. Germline V lookup: CDR1 SNHLY, CDR2 FYNNEI. The CDR3 contains 16 residues. Germline trimming cut 5 bases from V and 0 bases from J; bases unmatched to any gene: 3. The sequenced sample consisted of peripheral blood. This sequence originates from a man aged 80 or over with acute or convalescent COVID-19. The chain recombines TRBV2 with TRBJ2-1, with TRBD2 identical over 11 bases. CDR3 coding DNA: TGTGCCAGCAGTTCTAGCGGGGGGAGCTCCTACAATGAGCAGTTCTTC. Protein: CASSSSGGSSYNEQFF.